The clone carrying this T cell receptor beta chain was counted a few times. Its matching antigen is unknown. TCRdb's table, derived via immunoSEQ multiplex PCR, lists solely in-frame clones and lacks some. The sample includes 75,000 to 100,000 clones, around 89% of them seen just once. The entry originates in a study of T cell responses to AZD1222 COVID-19 vaccine. Study-level information: The analysis combined second doses at about 4 or about 12 weeks.

The CDR3 is 14 residues long. Germline V gives CDR1 SGDLS, CDR2 YYNGEE. Between the trimmed V and J ends, which lost 7 bases and 1 base, there was a span of 14 bases. Whole-study results and caveats: Donors were chiefly white British, with a greater number of females, and clonal diversity was perhaps underestimated. Repertoire collection took place solely once the T cell response had peaked. CD4 TCRs linked to vaccination spanned spike, dominating at 160-218 and 743-854.

This TCR derives from an adult in good health. Sequences were derived from peripheral blood, sampled on day 0 of AZD1222 vaccination. This chain joins TRBV9 and TRBJ2-5; tentative D call: TRBD2 (6 bases). DNA for the CDR3: TGTGCCAGCGCTCGAGGTAGCGGCCAAGAGACCCAGTACTTC. Translating gives CASARGSGQETQYF.